These T cell receptor beta chains were read from a single sample in a study of siplizumab effects on memory and regulatory T cells. Repertoires were generated with immunoSEQ multiplex PCR, while TCRdb's copy carries only in-frame clones and drops some. The data show over 55,000 clones, with around four fifths seen just once and less than 4% held by the top ten. The sequencing input was memory CD4+ T cells sorted from blood. These receptors all come from a human donor in good health. CDR3s include the opening cysteine and the closing phenylalanine or tryptophan. A D gene is named only where the DNA matches it firmly. Clone sizes are given selectively: once, few, many, or a class where the clone is expanded.

size: -; D: TRBD1; V: TRBV12-5; J: TRBJ1-1; CDR3: CASGIPIQGAINTEAFF; DNA: TGTGCTAGTGGTATCCCTATACAGGGGGCTATTAACACTGAAGCTTTCTTT
size: -; D: -; V: TRBV5-4; J: TRBJ2-2; CDR3: CASSGRQEDTGELFF; DNA: TGTGCCAGCAGCGGGAGACAGGAAGACACCGGGGAGCTGTTTTTT
size: once; D: -; V: TRBV5-1; J: TRBJ2-7; CDR3: CASSLEGPTYEQYF; DNA: TGCGCCAGCAGCTTGGAAGGGCCGACCTACGAGCAGTACTTC
size: -; D: -; V: TRBV6-5; J: TRBJ2-2; CDR3: CASSYSETRNTGELFF; DNA: TGTGCCAGCAGTTACTCTGAAACTAGGAACACCGGGGAGCTGTTTTTT
size: -; D: TRBD2; V: TRBV6-5; J: TRBJ2-7; CDR3: CASSASGTSGYEQYF; DNA: TGTGCCAGCAGTGCCTCCGGGACTAGCGGCTACGAGCAGTACTTC
size: -; D: -; V: TRBV11-2; J: TRBJ1-1; CDR3: CASSPPGGATEAFF; DNA: TGTGCCAGCAGCCCCCCAGGAGGGGCCACTGAAGCTTTCTTT
size: -; D: TRBD1; V: TRBV4-1; J: TRBJ2-5; CDR3: CASSPRWTGGQETQYF; DNA: TGCGCCAGCAGCCCCCGGTGGACAGGAGGACAAGAGACCCAGTACTTC
size: -; D: TRBD1; V: TRBV15; J: TRBJ1-1; CDR3: CATSPRQGGTEAFF; DNA: TGTGCCACCAGCCCGCGACAGGGCGGGACTGAAGCTTTCTTT
size: -; D: -; V: TRBV6-6; J: TRBJ1-1; CDR3: CASSFSVNTEAFF; DNA: TGTGCCAGCAGTTTCTCCGTGAACACTGAAGCTTTCTTT
size: -; D: -; V: TRBV7-3; J: TRBJ2-1; CDR3: CASSLTVGVTKEQFF; DNA: TGTGCCAGCAGCTTAACGGTGGGGGTTACAAAGGAGCAGTTCTTC
size: -; D: -; V: TRBV14; J: TRBJ1-2; CDR3: CASSPRLRFYGYTF; DNA: TGTGCCAGCAGCCCCCGACTGAGATTCTATGGCTACACCTTC
size: -; D: -; V: TRBV18; J: TRBJ1-5; CDR3: CASSPLASNQPQHF; DNA: TGTGCCAGCTCACCACTAGCTAGCAATCAGCCCCAGCATTTT
size: -; D: -; V: TRBV5-4; J: TRBJ1-4; CDR3: CASSSEQYNEKLFF; DNA: TGTGCCAGCAGCTCTGAACAGTACAATGAAAAACTGTTTTTT
size: -; D: -; V: TRBV10-1; J: TRBJ2-5; CDR3: CASSEGGYGETQYF; DNA: TGCGCCAGCAGTGAGGGCGGCTATGGGGAGACCCAGTACTTC
size: -; D: TRBD2; V: TRBV18; J: TRBJ2-5; CDR3: CASSHGLGLAGATNQETQYF; DNA: TGTGCCAGCTCACATGGTTTAGGACTAGCGGGCGCTACTAATCAAGAGACCCAGTACTTC
size: -; D: -; V: TRBV30; J: TRBJ2-3; CDR3: CAWSPTADTQYF; DNA: TGTGCCTGGAGCCCAACAGCAGATACGCAGTATTTT
size: -; D: -; V: TRBV18; J: TRBJ1-1; CDR3: CASSPPGRTVVNTEAFF; DNA: TGTGCCAGCTCACCACCGGGGAGGACAGTGGTGAACACTGAAGCTTTCTTT
size: few; D: -; V: TRBV2; J: TRBJ1-1; CDR3: CASSEQARHTEAFF; DNA: TGTGCCAGCTCCGAGCAGGCGAGACACACTGAAGCTTTCTTT
size: -; D: TRBD1; V: TRBV19; J: TRBJ2-7; CDR3: CASSKPGQGTYEQYF; DNA: TGTGCCAGTAGCAAACCGGGACAGGGAACCTACGAGCAGTACTTC
size: -; D: TRBD1; V: TRBV29-1; J: TRBJ2-4; CDR3: CSVEYRGVKNIQYF; DNA: TGCAGCGTTGAATACAGGGGGGTCAAAAACATTCAGTACTTC
size: few; D: TRBD2; V: TRBV5-1; J: TRBJ2-7; CDR3: CASSPLAGGSYEQYF; DNA: TGCGCCAGCAGTCCCCTAGCGGGGGGGTCCTACGAGCAGTACTTC
size: -; D: TRBD1; V: TRBV18; J: TRBJ2-1; CDR3: CASSPPTGGFGEQFF; DNA: TGTGCCAGCTCACCACCGACAGGGGGCTTTGGTGAGCAGTTCTTC
size: -; D: -; V: TRBV29-1; J: TRBJ1-4; CDR3: CSAALSANEKLFF; DNA: TGCAGCGCCGCACTGTCGGCTAATGAAAAACTGTTTTTT
size: few; D: TRBD1; V: TRBV6-5; J: TRBJ1-5; CDR3: CASSQGGNGQPQHF; DNA: TGTGCCAGCAGTCAGGGGGGTAACGGGCAGCCCCAGCATTTT
size: -; D: TRBD2; V: TRBV4-2; J: TRBJ2-7; CDR3: CASSREGNYEQYF; DNA: TGTGCCAGCAGCCGGGAGGGGAATTACGAGCAGTACTTC
size: -; D: TRBD1; V: TRBV6-6; J: TRBJ1-6; CDR3: CASSSSLTGGNSPLHF; DNA: TGTGCCAGCAGTTCCTCTCTAACAGGGGGCAATTCACCCCTCCACTTT
size: -; D: -; V: TRBV18; J: TRBJ2-2; CDR3: CASSPQTGELFF; DNA: TGTGCCAGCTCACCACAAACCGGGGAGCTGTTTTTT
size: once; D: -; V: TRBV5-1; J: TRBJ1-3; CDR3: CASSLANPGGNTIYF; DNA: TGCGCCAGCAGCTTGGCCAATCCCGGAGGAAACACCATATATTTT
size: -; D: -; V: TRBV5-5; J: TRBJ1-2; CDR3: CASSLDTTTNYGYTF; DNA: TGTGCCAGCAGCCTCGACACAACCACTAACTATGGCTACACCTTC
size: -; D: -; V: TRBV19; J: TRBJ1-5; CDR3: CASKVSPYSNQPQHF; DNA: TGTGCCAGTAAGGTTTCGCCCTATAGCAATCAGCCCCAGCATTTT
size: few; D: -; V: TRBV19; J: TRBJ1-6; CDR3: CASSWPSSPLHF; DNA: TGTGCCAGTAGTTGGCCTTCTTCACCCCTCCACTTT
size: -; D: TRBD1; V: TRBV2; J: TRBJ2-7; CDR3: CASTGQGTSYEQYF; DNA: TGTGCCAGCACGGGACAGGGGACATCCTACGAGCAGTACTTC
size: once; D: -; V: TRBV5-1; J: TRBJ2-7; CDR3: CASSGSGTPSYEQYF; DNA: TGCGCCAGCAGCGGTTCCGGGACACCTTCCTACGAGCAGTACTTC
size: -; D: TRBD1; V: TRBV6-5; J: TRBJ2-1; CDR3: CASRKPDRVEQFF; DNA: TGTGCCAGCAGGAAACCCGACAGGGTCGAGCAGTTCTTC